This T cell receptor beta chain was sequenced during a study of blood T cell repertoires in COVID-19. Study at large: Some COVID-19 samples were acute and others convalescent; all came from the United States, Italy and Spain. PBMCs, B-cell-depleted T cells, or T cells provided the cDNA or gDNA that made up the material.

Per the original data handling: Amplification with reference gene primers provided the estimates of nucleated cell counts. This table comes from immunoSEQ multiplex PCR, and its TCRdb copy is limited to in-frame clones, with some not included. For V, J and clone size, that table is used; D and trimming come from the DNA. The top ten hold 4.8% of the sample, which has 150,000 to 200,000 clones, approximately 92% seen once. V gave up 4 bases and J gave up 5 bases, with 18 bases separating them. The length of the CDR3 is 16 residues. Per the germline V gene, CDR1 is SGHRS and CDR2 is YFSETQ. The origin of this receptor is a man aged 25 to 45 with COVID-19, enrolled during active disease. The rearrangement joins TRBV5-1 to TRBJ2-2, with D possibly matching TRBD1 (5 bases). Specimen: peripheral blood. The CDR3 protein is CASSVLGQGGTGELFF. For the CDR3, the DNA is TGCGCCAGCAGCGTTTTGGGGCAGGGCGGAACCGGGGAGCTGTTTTTT.